The clone carrying this TCR beta chain has just one count. This sample is drawn from a study of CD8+ T cells in alopecia areata. Extraction of RNA preceded its reverse transcription into cDNA, which served as the sequencing template. Only in-frame clones appear in the TCRdb table, and some are missing; sequencing was by immunoSEQ multiplex PCR. The data hold roughly 180,000 clones, with 40% to 55% observed a single time. The treatment was: oral pan-JAK inhibitor, 5-10 mg twice daily. The CDR3 contains 16 residues. CDR1 is MNHEY, CDR2 SMNVEV, per germline (reference sequence). V was pared by 1 base and J by 1 base, with 8 bases between.

This chain uses TRBV27 with TRBJ2-6, with D maybe TRBD2 (6 bases). This clonotype was obtained from a human donor with alopecia areata. Specimen: CD8+ T cells sorted from blood, collected around week 52, from a patient treated with tofacitinib. The CDR3 nucleotides read TGTGCCAGCAGTTTATTGGGGGGATCTGGGGCCAACGTCCTGACTTTC. Protein product: CASSLLGGSGANVLTF.